The sequence of this TCR beta chain was determined in a study of cytomegalovirus exposure and HLA in healthy donors (dated by TCRdb to 2015 to 2018). About the study as a whole: According to an earlier analysis of several hundred of the donors, about 170 million T cells yielded roughly 100 million unique TCR beta sequences and 250 to 350 Gb of sequence data. In a later genetic analysis, genome-wide SNP genotypes for about 55% of the roughly 700 donors were used, and that subset was treated as a discovery cohort. Typing coverage varied by locus: 629-630 donors for A, B, C, DRB1 and DQB1; roughly 500 for DQA1; approximately 570 for DPA1; about 450 for DPB1. High-throughput TCR immunosequencing, statistical association of individual TCRs with disease status, and machine learning were combined to predict cytomegalovirus infection status. An earlier analysis of approximately 500 of the donors applied high-throughput TCR beta sequencing to assess whether each TCR beta V gene segment acted as functional or pseudogenic. Besides the first cohort of some 670 subjects, a separate validation cohort made up of roughly 120 different subjects was used. A later analysis re-examined previously published TCR beta repertoires from 500 to 700 donors and added high-resolution HLA genotyping to investigate patterns of TCR occurrence. Roughly 310 gigabases of sequencing data and 70 million to 85 million unique TCR sequences were included in an early release covering over 600 HLA-typed donors. Donor age, sex, ethnicity and CMV serostatus were compiled alongside the repertoire data. Using immunosequencing, the study profiled T cell repertoires from approximately 700 subjects and related those repertoires to cytomegalovirus serostatus. Rather than drawing on any new phenotypic data, the later analysis identified candidate immune exposures from TCR beta sequences and the way those sequences occurred across donors. All discovery cohort repertoires had been generated using a single sequencing platform. HLA typing included class I and class II loci at four-digit resolution. The study aimed to test whether signatures of past pathogen exposure could be identified by cataloging public T cell receptors. About 5 DR-DQ haplotypes were handled as single units for association and clustering, since linkage in the cohort was strong. Of the 398 genotyped donors, 65% to 90% fell in the genetic ancestry cluster associated with self-reported Caucasian donors. Among around 400 genotyped donors of the cohort, an average of approximately 240,000 unique TCR beta nucleotide sequences was sequenced per donor, of which about 20% were non-productive. What the authors observed across the whole study: The authors suggested that the approach could potentially be generalized to other disease states and immunological phenotypes. In vitro tests confirmed that three of the cytomegalovirus-associated TCR beta chains recognize cytomegalovirus antigens. Roughly uniform sequencing depth across donors was assumed in presence/absence analyses, although this assumption may not hold. Correlated functional status among segregating V segments might reflect linkage disequilibrium, but an unknown experimental factor could not be ruled out. While some public TCRs were present in many individuals, most TCR sequences turned up only very rarely across donors. Only TCR beta chains were sequenced in this cohort, and the absence of alpha or paired-chain data limited detectable features. Roughly 17 rarely observed V segments, including chromosome 9 orphons, were excluded from the earlier analysis of some 590 of the donors because counts were too low. Cytomegalovirus status was reported to be diagnosed by the classifier with high specificity and sensitivity in both the original and validation cohorts. In a later analysis, several top co-occurrence clusters were reported to appear linked to parvovirus B19, influenza, CMV and Epstein-Barr virus. In an earlier analysis of about 600 of the donors, most TCR beta V segments appeared in productive rearrangements about 87% or about 30% of the time, broadly matching IMGT annotations. Because HLA typing was missing for some donors at each locus, association tests included only the typed subset. The only immune exposure information available for the cohort was CMV serostatus. A later analysis found that HLA-associated TCR beta chains were more clonally expanded and had lower generation probabilities than equally common non-associated chains. Some IMGT-functional V segments, including TRBV6-2 and TRBV6-3, could not be distinguished by the 87-base-pair reads and were therefore excluded. The sequencing pipeline was judged likely to have produced a cluster of highly shared sequence variants as a technical artifact. In a later analysis, most CMV-associated TCR beta chains were found to appear HLA-restricted, with HLA associations seemingly driven largely by CMV exposure. Strong co-occurrence of HLA alleles, especially DR and DQ, made assigning TCR associations to individual alleles difficult. An association between a missense DCLRE1C variant and V-gene and J-gene trimming of TCR beta chains was found in a later genetic analysis and replicated in an independent cohort. The study gave a list of 150 to 200 TCR beta chains associated with cytomegalovirus. A later analysis associated 16,951 TCR beta sequences with specific HLA alleles at a false discovery rate of 0.05. In a later analysis, TCR association rates were found to vary across HLA loci, with the most associated TCRs seen for DRB1 alleles and the fewest for HLA-C alleles. A further reported finding was that TCR beta sequences accurately predicted the HLA-A and HLA-B alleles for most subjects in the first cohort. According to a later genetic analysis, donors in an Asian-associated ancestry cluster had fewer N-insertions in productive TCRs than the approximately 630-donor mean.

Trimming takes 0 bases from V and 1 base from J, and the germline ends sit 11 bases apart. For CDR1 and CDR2, the germline V gene lists SGDLS and YYNGEE. The CDR3 runs 16 residues from the cysteine to the phenylalanine. This entry keeps only the CDR3 DNA: 48 bases, framed from base 1. In the case of this clone: It lacks a known antigen. No base quality values were provided; no much bigger clone lies one nucleotide off.

Library construction relied on the immunoSEQ multiplex PCR assay. A mixture of 60 forward primers for TCR Vbeta segments and 13 reverse primers for TCR Jbeta segments was used in the multiplex PCR. The CDR3 region of rearranged TCR beta genes was amplified from genomic DNA by a multiplex PCR assay. The Illumina HiSeq System was used to sequence the amplified TCR beta libraries as 87-base-pair reads. The original methods were these. A later analysis counted around 72 million unique TCR beta chains across the 670 or so repertoires, and some 11 million of these chains were shared by at least two donors. Raw reads were error-corrected and collapsed into unique sequences by a nearest-neighbor algorithm in which closely related sequences were merged to remove PCR and sequencing errors. V, D and J gene segments were assigned by aligning CDR3 sequences to IMGT reference sequences. For a sequence to be retained, a match of at least six nucleotides to both a V gene segment and a J gene segment was required. Rearrangements were called productive when the CDR3 lacked stop codons and stayed in frame with V and J; all others were non-productive. CDR3 was defined according to IMGT convention as the region running from the second conserved V-encoded cysteine to the conserved J-encoded phenylalanine. The earlier analysis of 587 of the donors excluded any sequence lacking an unambiguous match to a single V gene segment. An earlier analysis of 587 of the donors called V segments functional above 56.7% productive rearrangements and segregating when the between-donor standard deviation exceeded 5%. A statistical classification framework was built to diagnose cytomegalovirus status from the catalog of TCR beta chain sequences. In a later analysis, V and J genes were assigned by comparing TCR nucleotide sequences against IMGT/GENE-DB human TR gene sequences. Using the TCRdist pipeline, a later analysis assigned CDR3 sequences along with most-parsimonious VDJ recombination scenarios. In a later analysis, every TCR beta chain was defined by the combination of its CDR3 amino acid sequence and its V-gene family, and reads without a unique V-gene family were dropped. To address suspected cross-contamination and a sequencing artifact, a later analysis removed approximately 600 highly shared, low-generation-probability nucleotide sequences. In a later analysis, a clonal expansion index was calculated for each public chain from normalized within-repertoire ranks of inferred template counts. Generation probabilities in a later analysis came from a VDJ recombination model fitted to out-of-frame rearrangements, and those results were checked against IGoR. In a later analysis, hypergeometric tests were used to score TCR-TCR, TCR-HLA and TCR-CMV co-occurrence, with a repertoire-size bias correction applied to TCR pairs. In a later analysis, false discovery rates were estimated by permuting HLA or CMV assignments 20 times. In a later analysis, co-occurring TCRs were grouped using DBSCAN, and TCRdist sequence similarity was added for clustering within HLA-allele-positive subsets. Co-occurrence clustering excluded repertoires with fewer than 30,000 or more than 120,000 public chains, plus five with anomalous nucleotide sharing. Drawn from immuneACCESS, this table holds only the in-frame rearrangements with V and J called that TCRdb kept. Clones are partly lost; checked studies trace under half to an unresolved V gene and leave the rest unexplained. V and J calls and clone size are those listed in that table; D and trimming were worked out from the DNA. Within this sample are roughly 100,000 clones, with around 80% of them counted one time only. The ten biggest clones cover 9% to 12% of the sample.

In total, approximately 700 healthy bone marrow donors made up the cohort. All cohort members were sampled while nominally healthy, although unrecorded immune exposures were likely present. The donor tested CMV seropositive, placing the donor among the 290 or so seropositive members of the cohort. A peripheral blood sample was collected from each donor, and TCR beta sequencing was performed on peripheral blood mononuclear cells. Genomic DNA extraction from the blood cell samples was performed with the Qiagen DNeasy Blood Extraction Kit. The sequenced sample was PBMCs. This TCR was sampled from a woman between 18 and 29 years old in good health and CMV-seropositive. The V gene is TRBV9 and the J gene is TRBJ2-1; TRBD2 could be the D gene, as 5 bases match. This receptor carries the CDR3 CASSVGGTGSYNEQFF. The DNA reads as follows: TGTGCCAGCAGCGTAGGAGGTACGGGGTCCTACAATGAGCAGTTCTTC.